These 25 T cell receptor beta chains came from one sample sequenced in a study of blood T cell repertoires in COVID-19. TCRdb keeps only in-frame clones here, not all; method: immunoSEQ multiplex PCR. The sample records some 700,000 clones, approximately 90% being singletons. Sequencing input: peripheral blood. Receptors originate from a woman under 30 with acute or convalescent COVID-19.

This clone has more than one count but fewer than ten. The chain recombines TRBV7-9 with TRBJ2-7; 7 bases are a match to TRBD1. The length of the CDR3 is 13 residues. V shed 8 bases, J shed 3 bases, and the junction held 7 bases outside the gene matches. Germline lookup yields CDR1 SEHNR and CDR2 FQNEAQ (reference sequence). Here the CDR3 DNA reads TGTGCCAGCCTGGGACAGACAGGCTACGAGCAGTACTTC. Protein sequence: CASLGQTGYEQYF.

The CDR3 DNA follows: TGTGCCAGCAGTGATACAGGGGGCGCGGGTCAGCCCCAGCATTTT. Its translation: CASSDTGGAGQPQHF. The chain recombines TRBV6-1 with TRBJ1-5; TRBD1 matches 9 bases. Germline V gene sequence: CDR1 MNHNS, CDR2 SASEGT. The CDR3 covers 15 residues. V gave up 3 bases and J gave up 6 bases; unmatched junction bases: 6.

This clone was observed once. The chain joins TRBV7-2 to TRBJ2-7, with 7 bases matching TRBD2. With 5 bases clipped from V and 0 bases from J, the junction kept 13 bases outside the gene matches. This CDR3 has 17 amino acids. In germline, CDR1 is SGHTA, CDR2 FQGNSA. The CDR3 nucleotides read TGTGCCAGCAGCCCCGGTCCAGCGGGGACCCTCTCCTACGAGCAGTACTTC. It specifies CASSPGPAGTLSYEQYF.

The chain couples TRBV6-7 to TRBJ1-5, with D perhaps matching TRBD1 (5 bases). TRBV6-7 is treated as an ORF (open reading frame) with a function not yet certain. Trimming removed 7 bases from V and 6 bases from J, with 25 bases in between. The CDR3 is made up of 17 amino acids. CDR3 in DNA: TGTGCCAGCACGCCGGGGGGGGAGATTTCGTTGGGTCAGCCCCAGCATTTT. It codes for CASTPGGEISLGQPQHF.

This clone was seen a single time. V and J are TRBV11-2 and TRBJ1-2; D gene unclear. The CDR3 sequence is 13 residues long. The V end was cut by 5 bases, the J end by 8 bases, with 15 bases between. The V gene's germline CDR1 is SGHAT and CDR2 FQNNGV. The CDR3 loop is CASSLPGVTGYTF. DNA for the CDR3: TGTGCCAGCAGCCTCCCAGGCGTCACCGGCTACACCTTC.

Concerning this clone itself: Other DNA sequences in the sample encode the same CDR3. The rearrangement joins TRBV24-1 to TRBJ2-1, with 9 bases matching TRBD2. Germline CDR1 and CDR2: KGHDR and SFDVKD. The CDR3 sequence is 14 residues long. V trimming: 9 bases; J trimming: 1 base; junction bases outside the gene matches: 3. The CDR3 is CATRAGGSYNEQFF. The CDR3 bases are TGTGCCACCCGGGCGGGGGGGTCCTACAATGAGCAGTTCTTC.

The sample holds one count of this clone. CDR3 sequence: CAAAYSYEQYF. The CDR3, as DNA: TGTGCCGCTGCCTATTCCTACGAGCAGTACTTC. The chain links TRBV5-8 to TRBJ2-7; D gene unclear. Trimming pared 10 bases from V and 1 base from J, leaving 9 bases between. The length of the CDR3 is 11 residues. Germline CDR1 and CDR2: SGHTS and YDEGEE.

The chain recombines TRBV6-2 or TRBV6-3 with TRBJ2-2, with 14 nucleotides matching TRBD2. There are 17 residues in the CDR3. The trim removed 6 bases at V and 3 bases at J, leaving 6 bases unmatched. Per the germline V gene, CDR1 is MNHEY and CDR2 is SVGEGT. The CDR3 region is CASSMTSGGAYTGELFF. In DNA, the CDR3 is TGTGCCAGCAGCATGACTAGCGGGGGGGCCTACACCGGGGAGCTGTTTTTT.

The rearrangement joins TRBV9 to TRBJ1-3; TRBD1 might be the D (6 bases). The CDR3 is 15 amino acids. Germline V gene lookup returns CDR1 SGDLS and CDR2 YYNGEE. The V gene lost 7 bases and the J gene lost 1 base, with 15 bases spanning the gap. CDR3 amino acids: CASGNREYSGNTIYF. The CDR3, as DNA: TGTGCCAGCGGGAACAGGGAGTATTCTGGAAACACCATATATTTT.

V is TRBV27 and J is TRBJ1-4; TRBD1 agrees at 9 bases. The CDR3 contains 16 residues. V shed 2 bases, J shed 2 bases, and the junction held 3 bases outside the gene matches. CDR1 is MNHEY, CDR2 SMNVEV, per germline (reference sequence). As DNA, the CDR3 is TGTGCCAGCAGTTTAACAGGGGGCGTGACTAATGAAAAACTGTTTTTT. Its translation: CASSLTGGVTNEKLFF.

This sequence joins TRBV1 and TRBJ2-1; no DNA check was done on the table's D call, TRBD1. TRBV1 is a pseudogene. This CDR3 spans 14 amino acids. The DNA of the CDR3 is TGCACCAGCAGTCCAAACCTGGGGCCCGGTGAGCAGTTCTTC. Protein sequence: CTSSPNLGPGEQFF.

This chain links TRBV5-1 with TRBJ1-4; tentatively, D is TRBD1 (5 bases). The CDR3 consists of 14 residues. The germline V and J ends were trimmed by 0 bases and 7 bases, with 10 bases remaining between them. Germline loops: CDR1 SGHRS, CDR2 YFSETQ. CDR3 protein: CASSLDRTFEKLFF. CDR3 DNA sequence: TGCGCCAGCAGCTTGGACAGGACATTTGAAAAACTGTTTTTT.

CDR3: CASRRQDIDSPLHF. CDR3 DNA: TGTGCCAGCAGAAGACAGGACATCGATTCACCCCTCCACTTT. The rearrangement uses TRBV6-6 and TRBJ1-6, with a tentative D call TRBD1 (6 bases). CDR1 and CDR2 from the germline V gene are MNHNY and SVGAGI (reference sequence). There are 14 residues in the CDR3. Trimming removed 6 bases at V and 8 bases at J, with 14 bases between.

The chain couples TRBV5-1 to TRBJ1-2, with no clear D. Trimming removed 2 bases at V and 6 bases at J, with 11 bases between. Germline-derived CDR1 and CDR2 are SGHRS and YFSETQ. CDR3 length: 13 amino acids. The CDR3 loop reads CASSFRHFDGYTF. The CDR3 nucleotides are TGCGCCAGCAGCTTCAGGCATTTTGATGGCTACACCTTC.

This rearrangement joins TRBV6-5 to TRBJ1-1; D remains ambiguous. Germline V gene sequence: CDR1 MNHEY, CDR2 SVGAGI. V was pared by 6 bases and J by 7 bases, with 9 bases between. This CDR3 has 11 residues. CDR3 DNA sequence: TGTGCCAGCAGCGATGGAGGTGAAGCTTTCTTT. Amino acid sequence: CASSDGGEAFF.

The chain recombines TRBV6-5 with TRBJ2-4, with 8 nucleotides matching TRBD1. The CDR3 has 13 amino acids. Losses at the gene ends were 6 bases for V and 6 bases for J; bases not matched to a gene: 4. The V gene's germline CDR1 is MNHEY and CDR2 SVGAGI. The CDR3 is CASRLGQGNIQYF. DNA for the CDR3: TGTGCCAGCAGACTTGGACAGGGAAACATTCAGTACTTC.

The genes are TRBV6-5 and TRBJ2-7; 12 bases are shared with TRBD1. Looked up from germline, CDR1 is MNHEY and CDR2 is SVGAGI. The CDR3 consists of 15 residues. V was pared by 5 bases and J by 4 bases, with 6 bases of the junction left unmatched. The CDR3 loop is CASSRGTGGLYEQYF. CDR3 DNA sequence: TGTGCCAGCAGTCGGGGGACAGGGGGCTTGTACGAGCAGTACTTC.

There are a few counts of this clone. The V and J genes are TRBV6-2 or TRBV6-3 and TRBJ1-2; D unresolved. This CDR3 has 14 amino acids. Germline V gives CDR1 MNHEY, CDR2 SVGEGT. The V and J ends lost 5 bases and 3 bases respectively, with 13 bases between them. The CDR3 region has the DNA TGTGCCAGCAGTATACTGGGCAGTTACTATGGCTACACCTTC. Translating it yields CASSILGSYYGYTF.

The chain carries TRBV10-3 and TRBJ1-4; TRBD1 matches 7 bases. V shed 2 bases, J shed 4 bases, and the junction held 7 bases outside the gene matches. Germline loops: CDR1 ENHRY, CDR2 SYGVKD. The CDR3 runs 16 residues. The CDR3 DNA reads TGTGCCATCAGTGAGGCTAGAAGGGACAGTAATGAAAAACTGTTTTTT. The encoded protein is CAISEARRDSNEKLFF.

The gene calls are TRBV25-1 and TRBJ1-2; 7 bases line up with TRBD1. This CDR3 comprises 11 residues. With V trimmed by 9 bases and J by 3 bases, 1 base remained unmatched. Looked up from germline, CDR1 is MGHDK and CDR2 is SYGVNS. Here the CDR3 DNA reads TGTGCCAGTGACAGGGACTATGGCTACACCTTC. The encoded protein is CASDRDYGYTF.

The V call is TRBV5-4, the J call TRBJ1-1; D perhaps matches TRBD1 (6 bases). V was shortened by 2 bases and J by 6 bases, with 8 bases between the two germline ends. There are 12 residues in the CDR3. Germline loops: CDR1 SGHNT, CDR2 YYREEE (reference sequence). In DNA, the CDR3 is TGTGCCAGCAGCTTTTCAGGGGCTGAAGCTTTCTTT. Protein: CASSFSGAEAFF.

V usage is TRBV6-5 and J usage is TRBJ2-1; D uncertain. The germline V gene has CDR1 MNHEY and CDR2 SVGAGI. This CDR3 comprises 15 residues. With 6 bases removed from V and 2 bases from J, the gap between germline ends came to 14 bases. CDR3 sequence (DNA): TGTGCCAGCAGACTGAGTGACACCGCCTACAATGAGCAGTTCTTC. Encoded protein: CASRLSDTAYNEQFF.

The genes are TRBV3-1 (or the pseudogene TRBV3-2) and TRBJ2-1, with 7 positions matching TRBD2. With 10 bases clipped from V and 0 bases from J, the junction kept 6 bases outside the gene matches. CDR1 is LGHDT and CDR2 is YNNKEL in the germline V gene (reference sequence). This CDR3 is 14 amino acids long. CDR3 sequence reads: CATLSGGSYNEQFF. DNA of the CDR3: TGTGCCACCTTATCGGGGGGCTCCTACAATGAGCAGTTCTTC.

The genes are TRBV5-1 and TRBJ1-2; 8 nucleotides align to TRBD1. CDR3 length equals 16 residues. The J segment lost 6 bases and the V segment lost 0 bases, leaving 10 bases of the junction unmatched. In germline, CDR1 is SGHRS, CDR2 YFSETQ. CDR3 nucleotide sequence: TGCGCCAGCAGCTTGGTGCTTTCGGGGACAGGAGATGGCTACACCTTC. Translated, it gives CASSLVLSGTGDGYTF.

J is TRBJ2-1 and V is TRBV7-3, with D perhaps TRBD2 (5 bases). Germline V CDR1 and CDR2: SGHTA, FQGTGA. The CDR3 is made up of 15 amino acids. The ends were cut back, 5 bases at V and 1 base at J, with 12 bases in the middle. CDR3 in amino acids: CASSAAEASYNEQFF. CDR3 bases: TGTGCCAGCAGCGCGGCGGAGGCATCCTACAATGAGCAGTTCTTC.